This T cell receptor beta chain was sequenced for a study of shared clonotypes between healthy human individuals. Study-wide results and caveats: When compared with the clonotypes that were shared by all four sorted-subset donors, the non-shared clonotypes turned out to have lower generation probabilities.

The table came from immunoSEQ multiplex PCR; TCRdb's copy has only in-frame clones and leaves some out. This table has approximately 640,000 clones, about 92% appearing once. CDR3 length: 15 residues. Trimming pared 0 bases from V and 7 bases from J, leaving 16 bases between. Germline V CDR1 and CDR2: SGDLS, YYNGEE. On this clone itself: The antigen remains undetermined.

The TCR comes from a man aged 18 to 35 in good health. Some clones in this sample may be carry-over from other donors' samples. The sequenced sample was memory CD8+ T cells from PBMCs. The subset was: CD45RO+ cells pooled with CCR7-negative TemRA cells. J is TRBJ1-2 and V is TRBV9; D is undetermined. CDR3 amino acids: CASSVDRRQNGGYTF. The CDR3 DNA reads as TGTGCCAGCAGCGTAGATCGGCGCCAGAATGGTGGCTACACCTTC.